The 20 T cell receptor beta chains in this list originate from one sample, sequenced in a study of T-cell memory formation after mild COVID-19. Each CDR3 protein gets one entry after TCRdb re-called the 5' RACE reads with MiXCR. The table shows 250,000 to 300,000 distinct CDR3 sequences, with 7.5% to 9.5% occurring only once. Source material: PBMCs or a T cell subset sorted from them (not recorded which). All receptors come from a man aged 18 to 29 who had mild COVID-19 (a few samples of this study predate the infection). Cell type and time point are not known.

The chain uses TRBV6-6 and TRBJ2-7; 9 bases align to TRBD1. This CDR3 is built from 14 residues. Germline lookup yields CDR1 MNHNY and CDR2 SVGAGI (reference sequence). J gave up 2 bases and V 7 bases, and 6 bases lay outside the gene matches. CDR3 in DNA: TGTGCCAGCAACCCGGGACAGGGACCCTACGAGCAGTACGTC. It is translated as CASNPGQGPYEQYV.

This clonotype was seen more than once but under ten times. The chain employs TRBV11-1 and TRBJ1-1; no definite D call. The CDR3 extends over 11 amino acids. Trimming cost V 5 bases and J 8 bases, with 9 bases left between them. Germline V lookup: CDR1 SGHAT, CDR2 FQDESV (reference sequence). CDR3 region: CASSLQQEAFF. CDR3 bases: TGTGCCAGCAGCCTCCAGCAGGAAGCTTTCTTT. Filled out from reference TRBV11-1 and TRBJ1-1, the complete variable domain reads EAEVAQSPRYKITEKSQAVAFWCDPISGHATLYWYRQILGQGPELLVQFQDESVVDDSQLPKDRFSAERLKGVDSTLKIQPAELGDSAMYLCASSLQQEAFFGQGTRLTVV.

This clonotype was seen a few times. This chain joins TRBV5-6 and TRBJ1-5; 9 nucleotides line up with TRBD1. CDR3 length: 15 residues. V shed 2 bases and J 7 bases; nucleotides not matched to a gene: 7. CDR1 SGHDT and CDR2 YYEEEE come from the germline V gene. DNA of the CDR3: TGTGCCAGCAGCTTCGGGGACAGGGTGGGACAGCCCCAGCATTTT. This codes for CASSFGDRVGQPQHF.

This clonotype has at least ten counts. With a much larger clone just one base away, this may be a read error. The chain recombines TRBV7-3 with TRBJ2-1, with TRBD2 matching over 8 bases. Per germline, CDR1 SGHTA and CDR2 FQGTGA. The CDR3 consists of 15 residues. Trimming took 2 bases from V and 3 from J; bases not matched to a gene: 3. This chain's CDR3 is CASSLAGGFYNEQFF. CDR3 in DNA: TGTGCCAGCAGCTTAGCGGGGGGCTTCTACAATGAGCAGTTCTTC. The whole variable domain, remainder taken from reference TRBV7-3 and TRBJ2-1, is GAGVSQTPSNKVTEKGKYVELRCDPISGHTALYWYRQSLGQGPEFLIYFQGTGAADDSGLPNDRFFAVRPEGSVSTLKIQRTERGDSAVYLCASSLAGGFYNEQFFGPGTRLTVL.

The chain joins TRBV20-1 to TRBJ1-4; D gene ambiguous. The V end lost 3 bases, the J end lost 8 bases, and 10 bases lay between the germline ends. CDR3 length equals 12 residues. Germline-derived CDR1 and CDR2 are DFQATT and SNEGSKA (reference sequence). Written as DNA, the CDR3 is TGCAGTGCTAGGCACAGCCTGGAAAAACTGTTTTTT. Protein sequence: CSARHSLEKLFF.

The J gene is TRBJ1-2, the V gene TRBV28; D is ambiguous. This CDR3 spans 10 amino acids. Germline V gene data show CDR1 as MDHEN and CDR2 as SYDVKM. The V end was cut by 8 bases, the J end by 8 bases, with 9 bases between. CDR3 sequence reads: CASADIGYTF. The CDR3 DNA follows: TGTGCCAGCGCCGATATAGGCTACACCTTC.

This clonotype was recorded at least ten times. At one end the junction does not follow the germline gene, possibly because of a read error. This chain links TRBV5-1 with TRBJ2-2; D not certain. Germline V gene sequence: CDR1 SGHRS, CDR2 YFSETQ. This CDR3 is built from 12 residues. The CDR3 bases are TGTGCCAGCAGCCCGAACACCGGGGAGCTGTTTTTT. It is translated as CASSPNTGELFF.

The V and J genes are TRBV29-1 and TRBJ2-7; 7 positions agree with TRBD1. V shed 0 bases, J shed 7 bases, and the junction held 12 bases outside the gene matches. CDR1 SQVTM and CDR2 ANQGSEA come from the germline V gene. The CDR3 spans 15 residues. The CDR3 here is CSVEDPNRGPSEQYF. CDR3 nucleotides: TGCAGCGTTGAAGACCCGAACAGGGGTCCGAGTGAGCAGTACTTC.

This clonotype was found many times. The chain links TRBV7-8 to TRBJ2-2; D gene unclear. Germline V CDR1 and CDR2: SGHVS, FQNEAQ. V dropped 4 bases and J dropped 2 bases, with 14 bases sitting between them. The CDR3 extends over 16 amino acids. The DNA for the CDR3 is TGTGCCAGCAGCTCTAGGTACCCCCTCAACACCGGGGAGCTGTTTTTT. Its translation is CASSSRYPLNTGELFF.

The sample holds a few counts of this clonotype. The chain carries TRBV20-1 and TRBJ2-1, with 10 bases fitting TRBD1. Germline-derived CDR1 and CDR2 are DFQATT and SNEGSKA (reference sequence). The CDR3 consists of 17 residues. V was clipped by 1 base and J by 3 bases; unmatched bases: 9. In nucleotides, the CDR3 is TGCAGTGCTAGAGGACTTGGACAGGGGGGGCTCTACAATGAGCAGTTCTTC. Translating gives CSARGLGQGGLYNEQFF.

In this sample, this clonotype turned up a few times. V usage is TRBV9 and J usage is TRBJ2-3; 7 nucleotides line up with TRBD1. Germline loops: CDR1 SGDLS, CDR2 YYNGEE. The CDR3 sequence is 15 residues long. The ends lost 4 bases at V and 2 bases at J; junction bases unmatched: 7. As DNA, the CDR3 is TGTGCCAGCAGCACCCGGGACAGTCCCACAGATACGCAGTATTTT. This sequence encodes CASSTRDSPTDTQYF.

This chain joins TRBV20-1 and TRBJ2-1; possibly TRBD1 for D (6 bases). With 5 bases removed from V and 4 bases from J, the gap between germline ends came to 15 bases. Germline CDR1 is DFQATT and CDR2 is SNEGSKA (reference sequence). This CDR3 spans 14 amino acids. CDR3 sequence: CSALGHLEYNEQFF. CDR3 bases: TGCAGTGCTCTGGGACACCTCGAATACAATGAGCAGTTCTTC.

The V and J genes are TRBV7-3 and TRBJ1-1, with D possibly TRBD1 on 5 matching bases. The germline CDR1 and CDR2 sequences are SGHTA and FQGTGA. The CDR3 sequence is 15 residues long. Trimming shortened V by 2 bases and J by 6 bases, and 16 bases separated the two germline ends. CDR3: CASSLVGRGEAEAFF. Written as DNA, the CDR3 is TGTGCCAGCAGCTTAGTAGGACGGGGGGAGGCTGAAGCTTTCTTT.

The chain combines TRBV4-1 with TRBJ2-5, with 11 bases matching TRBD2. The J segment lost 0 bases and the V segment lost 0 bases, leaving 6 bases of the junction unmatched. The germline V gene encodes CDR1 MGHRA and CDR2 YSYEKL. CDR3 length: 18 amino acids. CDR3 sequence reads: CASSQDTPSGRYQETQYF. The CDR3 DNA sequence: TGCGCCAGCAGCCAAGATACCCCTAGCGGGAGGTACCAAGAGACCCAGTACTTC.

The chain uses TRBV9 and TRBJ2-3; tentative D call: TRBD1 (6 bases). Germline V gene lookup returns CDR1 SGDLS and CDR2 YYNGEE. This CDR3 contains 17 residues. V lost 0 bases, J lost 1 base, and 15 bases lay in between. CDR3 loop: CASSVAKTDSRTDTQYF. DNA for the CDR3: TGTGCCAGCAGCGTAGCCAAAACGGACAGCCGCACAGATACGCAGTATTTT.

The chain couples TRBV7-2 to TRBJ2-7; 11 positions agree with TRBD2. V shed 5 bases and J 3 bases; nucleotides not matched to a gene: 6. This CDR3 has 15 amino acids. CDR1 is SGHTA and CDR2 is FQGNSA in the germline V gene. CDR3 nucleotide sequence: TGTGCCAGCAGCCCCGGGACTAGCGGCCTCTACGAGCAGTACTTC. As protein: CASSPGTSGLYEQYF.

This clonotype has just a few counts. The rearrangement joins TRBV18 to TRBJ2-6; D not resolved. With 3 bases removed from V and 0 bases from J, the gap between germline ends came to 15 bases. This CDR3 region has 18 residues. Germline V CDR1 and CDR2: KGHSH, LQKENI. The CDR3 loop is CASSPLAVSSSGANVLTF. CDR3 DNA sequence: TGTGCCAGCTCACCTTTGGCGGTTAGTAGCTCTGGGGCCAACGTCCTGACTTTC.

The chain carries TRBV5-6 and TRBJ1-2; D gene uncertain. The CDR3 sequence is 14 residues long. Trimming removed 2 bases at V and 7 bases at J, with 15 bases between. Per the germline V gene, CDR1 is SGHDT and CDR2 is YYEEEE. The CDR3 region has the DNA TGTGCCAGCAGCTTCGCGGATTTGGGTAGTGGCTACACCTTC. Translated, it gives CASSFADLGSGYTF.

This chain uses TRBV5-1 with TRBJ1-1; TRBD1 might be the D (5 bases). The CDR3 sequence is 15 residues long. Trimming took 4 bases from V and 0 from J, leaving 13 bases between them. Germline CDR1 is SGHRS and CDR2 is YFSETQ. DNA for the CDR3: TGCGCCAGCAGCCCCGGGACGCCTGTGAACACTGAAGCTTTCTTT. Protein sequence: CASSPGTPVNTEAFF.

This clonotype was seen a handful of times. The V gene is TRBV27, the J gene TRBJ1-6, with D possibly TRBD1 on 5 matching bases. The CDR3 totals 16 residues. Germline V gene lookup returns CDR1 MNHEY and CDR2 SMNVEV (reference sequence). Trimming took 3 bases from V and 10 from J, leaving 19 bases between them. CDR3: CASSFGTGGSRSPLHF. CDR3 bases: TGTGCCAGCAGTTTCGGGACCGGCGGGAGCCGCTCACCCCTCCACTTT.